This TCR beta chain was identified during a study of cytomegalovirus exposure and HLA in healthy donors. Points from the study as a whole: Donor immune exposure was known only as CMV serostatus. Among the CMV-associated chains, a few were confirmed in vitro as specific for CMV antigens. V segments that were indistinguishable, TRBV6-2 and TRBV6-3 among them, were omitted from analysis.

The PCR was carried out with 60 Vbeta primers and 13 Jbeta primers. Generated by immunoSEQ multiplex PCR, the TCRdb table keeps only in-frame clones and is missing some. This table has some 100,000 clones, approximately 56% appearing once. On this clone itself: Its antigen is undetermined.

The CDR3 runs 13 residues. Unmatched junction bases numbered 9, after V lost 5 bases and J lost 6 bases. CDR1 is GTSNPN and CDR2 is SVGIG in the germline V gene (reference sequence). The sequenced sample consisted of PBMCs. The source is a woman aged 25 to 39 in good health and CMV-seropositive. The chain has TRBV30 and TRBJ2-7; 8 bases agree with TRBD1. CDR3 region: CAWSDRVVSEQYF. The CDR3 nucleotides are TGTGCCTGGTCGGACAGGGTTGTATCCGAGCAGTACTTC.